These T cell receptor beta chains were read from a single sample in a study of blood T cell repertoires in COVID-19. Sequencing was performed with immunoSEQ multiplex PCR; in TCRdb, only in-frame clones are kept and a portion is missing. In the table there are fewer than 500,000 clones, over 75% of which are singletons. Sequencing was performed on PBMCs or T cells enriched from blood (not recorded which). The source is a woman aged 25 to 39 with acute COVID-19. CDR3s include the opening cysteine and the closing phenylalanine or tryptophan. D genes are given only for firm matches. The listing skips clone size in some rows; elsewhere it reads once, few, many or a size class.

TRBJ1-2 NA TRBV9 NA CASSPRGVANYGYTF TGTGCCAGCAGCCCCCGTGGAGTCGCTAACTATGGCTACACCTTC
TRBJ2-7 NA TRBV5-1 NA CASSLLEGAYEQYF TGCGCCAGCAGCTTGTTGGAAGGGGCCTACGAGCAGTACTTC
TRBJ1-2 NA TRBV2 NA CASSVQQGPYGYTF TGTGCCAGCAGTGTTCAACAGGGTCCCTATGGCTACACCTTC
TRBJ1-6 NA TRBV9 NA CASSVGSGLSPLHF TGTGCCAGCAGCGTAGGCTCAGGGCTTTCACCCCTCCACTTT
TRBJ2-1 NA TRBV7-2 TRBD1 CASSLEGRGQGWNEQFF TGTGCCAGCAGCTTAGAGGGTAGGGGGCAAGGTTGGAATGAGCAGTTCTTC
TRBJ2-6 NA TRBV5-6 TRBD1 CASSRDRGTGANVLTF TGTGCCAGCAGCCGGGACAGGGGAACTGGGGCCAACGTCCTGACTTTC
TRBJ1-5 NA TRBV6-1 NA CASSEARNQPQHF TGTGCCAGCAGTGAAGCGAGGAATCAGCCCCAGCATTTT
TRBJ2-7 NA TRBV5-1 NA CASRTSAAYEQYF TGCGCCAGCAGAACGTCAGCGGCATACGAGCAGTACTTC
TRBJ2-3 NA TRBV30 NA CAWSVGTSSSTDTQYF TGTGCCTGGAGTGTTGGGACTTCGTCTAGCACAGATACGCAGTATTTT
TRBJ2-4 NA TRBV15 NA CATTEEEGLAKNIQYF TGTGCCACCACAGAGGAGGAGGGTCTAGCCAAAAACATTCAGTACTTC
TRBJ1-2 once TRBV18 TRBD1 CASSRTGEIYYGYTF TGTGCCAGCTCGCGCACAGGGGAGATTTACTATGGCTACACCTTC
TRBJ2-4 NA TRBV23-1 NA CASIREGPKHHQYF TGCGCCAGCATCCGGGAAGGCCCAAAACATCATCAGTACTTC
TRBJ2-2 NA TRBV19 TRBD1 CASSSNRGPNTGELFF TGTGCCAGTAGTAGCAACAGGGGGCCGAACACCGGGGAGCTGTTTTTT
TRBJ1-4 NA TRBV2 NA CASSDRGIANEKLFF TGTGCCAGCAGTGATCGCGGAATCGCTAATGAAAAACTGTTTTTT
TRBJ1-4 NA TRBV6-5 NA CASSPSQGNEKLFF TGTGCCAGCAGTCCCAGCCAGGGAAATGAAAAACTGTTTTTT
TRBJ1-5 NA TRBV27 TRBD1 CASSPTTGVNHQPQHF TGTGCCAGCAGTCCAACGACAGGGGTAAATCATCAGCCCCAGCATTTT
TRBJ1-1 once TRBV5-1 TRBD1 CASSLEGQMNTEAFF TGCGCCAGCAGCTTGGAGGGACAGATGAACACTGAAGCTTTCTTT
TRBJ2-2 NA TRBV4-1 NA CASSQDRANTGELFF TGCGCCAGCAGCCAAGACAGGGCGAACACCGGGGAGCTGTTTTTT
TRBJ2-3 NA TRBV24-1 TRBD2 CATSRTGLAGSDTQYF TGTGCCACCAGCAGGACGGGACTAGCGGGCTCAGATACGCAGTATTTT
TRBJ1-2 NA TRBV9 NA CASTRGGQVDYGYTF TGTGCCAGCACACGAGGAGGGCAGGTAGACTATGGCTACACCTTC
TRBJ2-2 NA TRBV11-3 TRBD2 CASSPSGGASGELFF TGTGCCAGCAGCCCTAGCGGGGGGGCCAGCGGGGAGCTGTTTTTT
TRBJ2-7 NA TRBV9 NA CASSPTALLSSYEQYF TGTGCCAGCAGCCCTACAGCTCTCCTTAGCTCCTACGAGCAGTACTTC
TRBJ2-2 once TRBV30 NA CAWSGSGYTGELFF TGTGCCTGGAGTGGTTCAGGCTACACCGGGGAGCTGTTTTTT
TRBJ2-7 once TRBV3-1/TRBV3-2 NA CASSQAPPPGFYEQYF TGTGCCAGCAGCCAAGCACCCCCCCCGGGTTTCTACGAGCAGTACTTC
TRBJ2-2 NA TRBV2 TRBD2 CASTLAGGNTGELFF TGTGCCAGCACATTAGCGGGGGGGAACACCGGGGAGCTGTTTTTT
TRBJ2-1 NA TRBV3-1/TRBV3-2 TRBD2 CASSHLQAGGRDEQFF TGTGCCAGCAGCCATCTGCAAGCGGGGGGGCGGGATGAGCAGTTCTTC
TRBJ1-2 NA TRBV7-9 TRBD1 CASIDTGGAEGYTF TGTGCCAGCATCGACACAGGGGGCGCAGAAGGCTACACCTTC
TRBJ1-6 NA TRBV14 TRBD1 CASSLTGGYSPLHF TGTGCCAGCAGCCTGACAGGGGGATATTCACCCCTCCACTTT
TRBJ1-6 NA TRBV27 NA CASSLSASYNSPLHF TGTGCCAGCAGTTTATCGGCCTCCTATAATTCACCCCTCCACTTT
TRBJ1-6 NA TRBV19 TRBD1 CASSSRDRFSPLHF TGTGCCAGTAGTTCCCGGGACAGATTCTCACCCCTCCACTTT
TRBJ2-1 NA TRBV4-1 TRBD2 CASSWTPGLATFF TGCGCCAGCAGCTGGACACCGGGACTAGCGACGTTCTTC
TRBJ1-1 NA TRBV19 NA CASSMGGTEAFF TGTGCCAGTAGTATGGGAGGAACTGAAGCTTTCTTT
TRBJ1-4 once TRBV7-9 TRBD1 CASSWTGDGATNEKLFF TGTGCCAGCAGCTGGACAGGGGATGGGGCAACTAATGAAAAACTGTTTTTT